The 20 T cell receptor beta chains listed next were all sequenced from one sample in a study of blood T cell repertoires in COVID-19. Profiling relied on immunoSEQ multiplex PCR, and the TCRdb table lists in-frame clones only, not all of them. The sample consists of just over 90,000 clones, roughly 88% of them appearing once. Sequenced: peripheral blood. Receptors originate from a human donor with active COVID-19. The donor label of this sample is uncertain.

CDR3 nucleotide sequence: TGTGCCAGCAGCCAAGGACAGGGTTACAACACTGAAGCTTTCTTT. As protein: CASSQGQGYNTEAFF. The V gene is TRBV3-1 (or the pseudogene TRBV3-2), the J gene TRBJ1-1; 7 bases agree with TRBD1. The CDR3 has 15 amino acids. Germline-derived CDR1 and CDR2 are LGHDT and YNNKEL (reference sequence). V dropped 1 base and J dropped 2; count of bases not matched to a gene: 4.

This chain connects TRBV5-4 to TRBJ2-3; 8 bases agree with TRBD2. V was pared by 3 bases and J by 5 bases, with 5 bases of the junction left unmatched. Germline V gene data show CDR1 as SGHNT and CDR2 as YYREEE (reference sequence). This CDR3 is 14 amino acids long. This CDR3 reads CASSYGGAGDTQYF. CDR3 DNA sequence: TGTGCCAGCAGCTACGGGGGGGCTGGAGATACGCAGTATTTT.

The V and J genes are TRBV7-6 and TRBJ2-5; 8 positions match TRBD2. The V gene end was trimmed by 2 bases and the J gene end by 2 bases; junction bases not matched to a gene: 7. The germline V gene has CDR1 SGHVS and CDR2 FNYEAQ. This CDR3 comprises 16 residues. In DNA form, the CDR3 reads TGTGCCAGCAGCTTACAGAGCGGGGGTATACAAGAGACCCAGTACTTC. This gives the protein CASSLQSGGIQETQYF. The entire variable domain, with the rest obtained from reference TRBV7-6 and TRBJ2-5, is as follows: GAGVSQSPRYKVTKRGQDVALRCDPISGHVSLYWYRQALGQGPEFLTYFNYEAQQDKSGLPNDRFSAERPEGSISTLTIQRTEQRDSAMYRCASSLQSGGIQETQYFGPGTRLLVL.

For the CDR3, the DNA is TGTGCCAGCAGCTCACAGAGTCCTCGGTACAATGAGCAGTTCTTC. Residues: CASSSQSPRYNEQFF. The rearrangement uses TRBV6-6 and TRBJ2-1; D is unclear. The V gene lost 6 bases and the J gene lost 4 bases, with 16 bases spanning the gap. Germline CDR1 MNHNY, CDR2 SVGAGI (reference sequence). The CDR3 length is 15 residues.

This sequence joins TRBV4-1 and TRBJ2-1; TRBD1 is a possible D gene (5 bases). Between the trimmed V and J ends, which lost 5 bases and 9 bases, there was a span of 14 bases. Germline V gene lookup returns CDR1 MGHRA and CDR2 YSYEKL. There are 13 residues in the CDR3. The DNA for the CDR3 is TGCGCCAGCAGCAACCTCCAGGGTGTTGAGCAGTTCTTC. Translation gives CASSNLQGVEQFF.

V is TRBV6-5 and J is TRBJ1-2; no reliable D call. Germline values: CDR1 MNHEY, CDR2 SVGAGI. V shed 6 bases and J shed 0 bases, with 11 bases lying between them. CDR3 length: 14 amino acids. The DNA of the CDR3 is TGTGCCAGCAGCCCAGGCGCAACTAACTATGGCTACACCTTC. It translates to CASSPGATNYGYTF.

The gene calls are TRBV4-1 and TRBJ2-1; the match to TRBD2 covers 8 bases. The CDR3 runs 14 residues. CDR1 is MGHRA, CDR2 YSYEKL, per germline. Losses at the gene ends were 4 bases for V and 2 bases for J; bases not matched to a gene: 1. The CDR3 spells CASSPGLAYNEQFF. The CDR3 coding sequence is TGCGCCAGCAGCCCGGGACTAGCCTACAATGAGCAGTTCTTC.

The chain recombines TRBV7-9 with TRBJ2-4; a possible D gene is TRBD2 (7 bases). The CDR3 is made up of 17 amino acids. V lost 0 bases to trimming and J lost 2 bases, with 14 bases between them. CDR1 is SEHNR, CDR2 FQNEAQ, per germline (reference sequence). The CDR3 coding sequence is TGTGCCAGCAGCTTAGCGTCCGGGGGGCTGACCAAAAACATTCAGTACTTC. Translated, it gives CASSLASGGLTKNIQYF.

The chain couples TRBV4-3 to TRBJ2-4; the D gene is possibly TRBD2 (6 bases). The CDR3 is made up of 16 amino acids. V was shortened by 0 bases and J by 0 bases, with 9 bases between the two germline ends. Germline V CDR1 and CDR2: LGHNA, YSLEER. The DNA of the CDR3 is TGCGCCAGCAGCCAAGAGGGGGGAATAGCCAAAAACATTCAGTACTTC. This encodes CASSQEGGIAKNIQYF.

V gene TRBV6-6 combines with J gene TRBJ2-1, with 10 bases fitting TRBD2. CDR1 is MNHNY, CDR2 SVGAGI, per germline (reference sequence). With V trimmed by 7 bases and J by 4 bases, 10 bases remained unmatched. The CDR3 length is 16 residues. CDR3 coding DNA: TGTGCCAGCACCATAACCGGACTAGCGGCTTACAATGAGCAGTTCTTC. Translated: CASTITGLAAYNEQFF.

J is TRBJ1-2 and V is TRBV18; 7 bases fit TRBD1. Germline V gene sequence: CDR1 KGHSH, CDR2 LQKENI. This CDR3 is 14 amino acids long. The trim removed 2 bases at V and 8 bases at J, leaving 8 bases unmatched. Here the CDR3 DNA reads TGTGCCAGCTCACCAACAGGGGCGAAACAAGGCTACACCTTC. Residues: CASSPTGAKQGYTF. Looking up the rest from reference TRBV18 and TRBJ1-2 gives the full variable domain: NAGVMQNPRHLVRRRGQEARLRCSPMKGHSHVYWYRQLPEEGLKFMVYLQKENIIDESGMPKERFSAEFPKEGPSILRIQQVVRGDSAAYFCASSPTGAKQGYTFGSGTRLTVV.

The chain combines TRBV5-8 with TRBJ2-2; a weak D match, TRBD1 (6 bases). This CDR3 is 15 amino acids long. The germline gives CDR1 SGHTS, CDR2 YDEGEE. The germline V and J ends were trimmed by 1 base and 1 base, with 8 bases remaining between them. The CDR3 DNA is TGTGCCAGCAGCTTGACAGGGAGGAACACCGGGGAGCTGTTTTTT. As protein: CASSLTGRNTGELFF. The full variable domain, in which reference TRBV5-8 and TRBJ2-2 provide the parts outside the CDR3, is EAGVTQSPTHLIKTRGQQATLRCSPISGHTSVYWYQQALGLGLQFLLWYDEGEERNRGNFPPRFSGRQFPNYSSELNVNALELEDSALYLCASSLTGRNTGELFFGEGSRLTVL.

This chain joins TRBV7-9 and TRBJ1-1, with 8 bases lining up with TRBD1. The CDR3 is 18 amino acids. Germline assignment: CDR1 SEHNR and CDR2 FQNEAQ (reference sequence). The V and J ends lost 2 bases and 0 bases, in that order; junction bases with no gene match: 11. The CDR3 reads CASSLQPGQVTLNTEAFF. The CDR3 region has the DNA TGTGCCAGCAGCTTACAGCCGGGACAGGTTACACTGAACACTGAAGCTTTCTTT.

The V and J genes are TRBV6-5 and TRBJ2-2; TRBD1 matches at 7 bases. The V segment lost 3 bases and the J segment 7 bases; nucleotides outside the gene matches: 5. The CDR3 consists of 14 residues. CDR1 is MNHEY, CDR2 SVGAGI, per germline. The DNA for the CDR3 is TGTGCCAGCAGTTATGGGTGGGACAGCGGGGAGCTGTTTTTT. Translating it yields CASSYGWDSGELFF.

The chain employs TRBV2 and TRBJ2-1; D is unclear. The CDR3 consists of 10 residues. Trimming removed 7 bases from V and 8 bases from J, with 6 bases in between. Germline loops: CDR1 SNHLY, CDR2 FYNNEI. The CDR3 protein is CASTLHEQFF. As DNA, the CDR3 is TGTGCCAGCACACTACATGAGCAGTTCTTC. The full variable domain, completed using reference TRBV2 and TRBJ2-1, is EPEVTQTPSHQVTQMGQEVILRCVPISNHLYFYWYRQILGQKVEFLVSFYNNEISEKSEIFDDQFSVERPDGSNFTLKIRSTKLEDSAMYFCASTLHEQFFGPGTRLTVL.

This chain connects TRBV7-2 to TRBJ2-7; D is perhaps TRBD1 (5 bases). The CDR3 contains 14 residues. The V end lost 3 bases, the J end lost 3 bases, and 12 bases lay between the germline ends. Germline CDR1 SGHTA, CDR2 FQGNSA. The CDR3 DNA reads TGTGCCAGCAGCTTTTCTACAGGACACTACGAGCAGTACTTC. Protein product: CASSFSTGHYEQYF.

This chain links TRBV6-6 with TRBJ1-2; 7 bases are shared with TRBD1. Germline values: CDR1 MNHNY, CDR2 SVGAGI (reference sequence). There are 15 residues in the CDR3. V was pared by 7 bases and J by 7 bases, with 15 bases of the junction left unmatched. The CDR3 here is CASNHDREVGGGYTF. The CDR3 DNA reads as TGTGCCAGCAACCACGACAGGGAGGTCGGGGGTGGCTACACCTTC.

The CDR3 nucleotides read TGTGCCAGCAGGGAACCTAGACAGGAGAGGTACCAAGAGACCCAGTACTTC. Translated: CASREPRQERYQETQYF. J is TRBJ2-5 and V is TRBV6-1; tentatively, D is TRBD1 (6 bases). The CDR3 has 17 amino acids. V lost 6 bases, J lost 0 bases, and 20 bases lay in between. The germline V gene encodes CDR1 MNHNS and CDR2 SASEGT.

The genes are TRBV27 and TRBJ2-5; 8 nucleotides align to TRBD1. Germline V gene sequence: CDR1 MNHEY, CDR2 SMNVEV (reference sequence). The CDR3 runs 14 residues. With 5 bases clipped from V and 7 bases from J, the junction kept 9 bases outside the gene matches. This CDR3 is CASSPGTGRVTQYF. The CDR3, as DNA: TGTGCCAGCAGTCCTGGGACAGGCCGAGTGACCCAGTACTTC.

V gene TRBV7-8 combines with J gene TRBJ2-7; 7 bases agree with TRBD2. CDR1 SGHVS and CDR2 FQNEAQ come from the germline V gene. Trimming at V came to 7 bases and at J to 0 bases, leaving 9 bases not matched to a gene. There are 15 residues in the CDR3. CDR3 region: CASNPLAGDSYEQYF. For the CDR3, the DNA is TGTGCCAGCAACCCGCTGGCGGGGGACTCCTACGAGCAGTACTTC.